These 32 T cell receptor beta chains share one sample of origin, sequenced in a study of T cells in Graves' hyperthyroidism and ophthalmopathy. Amplification of TCR beta CDR3 regions was performed using RNA transcripts as template. Using the HTBI primer set, a first-round RT-PCR was run on the TCR CDR3. TCRdb re-called the multiplex PCR reads with MiXCR, one entry per CDR3 protein. The profile shows approximately 220,000 distinct CDR3 sequences, 15% to 20% of them singletons. What was sequenced was blood. These receptors all come from a man aged 40-55 years with Graves' hyperthyroidism.

The sample holds many counts of this clonotype. V gene TRBV20-1 combines with J gene TRBJ1-2; D is unclear. V was shortened by 1 base and J by 4 bases, with 13 bases between the two germline ends. The CDR3 contains 14 residues. Germline CDR1 and CDR2: DFQATT and SNEGSKA (reference sequence). CDR3 amino acids: CSARGVGVGYGYTF. Written as DNA, the CDR3 is TGCAGTGCTAGAGGTGTGGGAGTGGGCTATGGCTACACCTTC.

This clonotype was counted between two and nine times. Being one base from a much bigger clone, this may be a read error. Here the CDR3 reads CASKGQGSYGYTF. The CDR3 DNA sequence: TGTGCCAGTAAAGGACAGGGAAGCTATGGCTACACCTTC. The gene calls are TRBV27 and TRBJ1-2; 8 bases match TRBD1. CDR3 length: 13 amino acids. The germline CDR1 and CDR2 sequences are MNHEY and SMNVEV (reference sequence). With V trimmed by 9 bases and J by 4 bases, 7 bases remained unmatched.

This clonotype was counted many times. V and J are TRBV7-2 and TRBJ2-7; tentative D call: TRBD1 (5 bases). V lost 2 bases and J 5 bases, leaving 10 bases between the germline ends. The CDR3 covers 13 residues. The V gene's germline CDR1 is SGHTA and CDR2 FQGNSA. The CDR3 DNA reads TGTGCCAGCAGCTTACGGGCAGGGAACGAGCAGTACTTC. Protein: CASSLRAGNEQYF.

This clonotype was seen many times. This chain uses TRBV11-2 with TRBJ1-2, with D perhaps matching TRBD1 (6 bases). This CDR3 spans 13 amino acids. Between the trimmed V and J ends, which lost 5 bases and 3 bases, there was a span of 10 bases. The germline CDR1 and CDR2 sequences are SGHAT and FQNNGV. The CDR3 DNA reads TGTGCCAGCAGCGTACAGGGAGACTATGGCTACACCTTC. Its protein product is CASSVQGDYGYTF.

This chain uses TRBV3-1 with TRBJ1-5; D uncertain. This CDR3 contains 14 residues. The germline V gene encodes CDR1 LGHDT and CDR2 YNNKEL (reference sequence). The V gene lost 4 bases and the J gene lost 2 bases, with 9 bases spanning the gap. This CDR3 reads CASSRDKGNQPQHF. The CDR3 nucleotides read TGTGCCAGCAGCCGCGACAAGGGCAATCAGCCCCAGCATTTT.

This clonotype has ten or more counts. The chain is built from TRBV6-1 and TRBJ2-1; D uncertain. Germline V lookup: CDR1 MNHNS, CDR2 SASEGT. The CDR3 covers 14 residues. The V end was cut by 7 bases, the J end by 0 bases, with 10 bases between. The CDR3 sequence is CASKPVSSYNEQFF. The CDR3 DNA reads as TGTGCCAGCAAGCCGGTGAGCTCCTACAATGAGCAGTTCTTC.

This clonotype was counted at least ten times. This chain joins TRBV7-3 and TRBJ2-2, with D possibly being TRBD1 or TRBD2 (5 bases each). This CDR3 has 13 residues. Per the germline V gene, CDR1 is SGHTA and CDR2 is FQGTGA. V lost 5 bases to trimming and J lost 6 bases, with 10 bases between them. The CDR3, as DNA: TGTGCCAGCAGCCCAAGAGGGGCCGGGGAGCTGTTTTTT. Its protein is CASSPRGAGELFF.

This clonotype has only a few counts. The CDR3, as DNA: TGTGCCAGTAGGTGGATAACAACTAATGAAAAACTGTTTTTT. Protein: CASRWITTNEKLFF. This chain joins TRBV2 and TRBJ1-4; D remains unclear. CDR1 is SNHLY and CDR2 is FYNNEI in the germline V gene. The V and J ends lost 9 bases and 0 bases respectively, with 11 bases between them. The CDR3 loop spans 14 amino acids.

This clonotype showed up just a few times. The rearrangement uses TRBV7-9 and TRBJ1-3; no definite D call. The CDR3 is 13 residues long. V was cut by 3 bases and J by 4 bases, with 7 bases left in between. CDR1 and CDR2 from the germline V gene are SEHNR and FQNEAQ (reference sequence). CDR3 sequence reads: CASSFDRGNTIYF. CDR3 DNA: TGTGCCAGCAGCTTCGACCGAGGAAACACCATATATTTT.

This clonotype was found a few times. This chain joins TRBV4-3 and TRBJ1-1; tentative D call: TRBD1 (5 bases). Per germline, CDR1 LGHNA and CDR2 YSLEER. Trimming stripped 5 bases from V and 2 bases from J, with 12 bases between. This CDR3 is built from 14 residues. DNA of the CDR3: TGCGCCAGCAGCGACCGGGACTTAAACACTGAAGCTTTCTTT. As protein: CASSDRDLNTEAFF.

This clonotype appeared a few times. The V and J genes are TRBV4-3 and TRBJ1-5, with D perhaps TRBD1 (5 bases). Germline V gene lookup returns CDR1 LGHNA and CDR2 YSLEER. Trimming stripped 0 bases from V and 5 bases from J, with 8 bases between. CDR3 length: 14 residues. The CDR3 DNA is TGCGCCAGCAGCCAAGAATTGGGGGATCAGCCCCAGCATTTT. Protein sequence: CASSQELGDQPQHF.

The rearrangement uses TRBV19 and TRBJ1-2, with D possibly matching TRBD1 (6 bases). The V end lost 3 bases, the J end lost 2 bases, and 7 bases lay between the germline ends. From germline, CDR1 is LNHDA and CDR2 SQIVND (reference sequence). CDR3 length equals 13 residues. The CDR3 DNA is TGTGCCAGTAGTATTCAGGGGAACTATGGCTACACCTTC. This translates into CASSIQGNYGYTF.

The gene calls are TRBV7-9 and TRBJ2-1, with D possibly TRBD1 on 6 matching bases. Looked up from germline, CDR1 is SEHNR and CDR2 is FQNEAQ (reference sequence). Trimming shortened V by 5 bases and J by 4 bases, and 9 bases separated the two germline ends. CDR3 length: 13 amino acids. CDR3 nucleotide sequence: TGTGCCAGCAGCACCAGGGGTTACAATGAGCAGTTCTTC. It yields the protein CASSTRGYNEQFF.

J is TRBJ2-7 and V is TRBV7-2, with unresolved D. V was clipped by 1 base and J by 7 bases, with 14 bases between them. The CDR3 contains 14 residues. Germline CDR1 and CDR2: SGHTA and FQGNSA. CDR3 protein: CASSLEPTGGEQYF. CDR3 sequence (DNA): TGTGCCAGCAGCTTAGAGCCGACGGGTGGGGAGCAGTACTTC.

This clonotype was seen a few times. J is TRBJ1-6 and V is TRBV2; no firm D call. With 6 bases removed from V and 6 bases from J, the gap between germline ends came to 15 bases. The CDR3 consists of 15 residues. Germline V gives CDR1 SNHLY, CDR2 FYNNEI. CDR3 in amino acids: CASRTVLVGNSPLHF. The CDR3 DNA follows: TGTGCCAGCAGGACGGTCTTGGTGGGTAATTCACCCCTCCACTTT.

This clonotype was seen repeatedly, ten times or more. The rearrangement joins TRBV5-1 to TRBJ1-1, with D possibly TRBD1 on 5 matching bases. This CDR3 contains 13 residues. CDR1 is SGHRS, CDR2 YFSETQ, per germline. V lost 2 bases, J lost 5 bases, and 10 bases lay in between. This chain's CDR3 is CASSLLGETEAFF. The DNA for the CDR3 is TGCGCCAGCAGCTTATTGGGGGAAACTGAAGCTTTCTTT.

On this clonotype: This may be a read error, as it is one base from a much larger clone. The rearrangement joins TRBV10-1 to TRBJ2-3, with TRBD2 identical over 11 bases. The CDR3 sequence is 15 residues long. Germline values: CDR1 WNHNN, CDR2 SYGVQD (reference sequence). This chain's CDR3 is CANSEGLAGTDTQYF. Here the CDR3 DNA reads TGCGCCAACAGTGAGGGACTAGCGGGCACAGATACGCAGTATTTT.

Here the CDR3 reads CASSPGQSSYNSPLHF. The CDR3 bases are TGTGCCAGTAGCCCGGGACAGAGCTCCTATAATTCACCCCTCCACTTT. V and J are TRBV28 and TRBJ1-6; 7 bases are shared with TRBD1. V lost 9 bases, J lost 0 bases, and 8 bases stayed unmatched. Germline-derived CDR1 and CDR2 are MDHEN and SYDVKM. CDR3 length equals 16 residues.

This clonotype came up many times. The chain recombines TRBV20-1 with TRBJ2-3; no clear D. From germline, CDR1 is DFQATT and CDR2 SNEGSKA (reference sequence). Trimming took 3 bases from V and 0 from J, leaving 7 bases between them. This CDR3 has 13 amino acids. The CDR3 DNA sequence: TGCAGTGCTAGCGTGGACAGCACAGATACGCAGTATTTT. Its protein is CSASVDSTDTQYF.

This clonotype was detected only a few times. The rearrangement links TRBV19 to TRBJ1-5; TRBD1 is a possible D gene (6 bases). The CDR3 runs to 15 residues. V dropped 4 bases and J dropped 0 bases, with 10 bases sitting between them. Germline values: CDR1 LNHDA, CDR2 SQIVND (reference sequence). This CDR3 is CASSTTGYSNQPQHF. The CDR3 bases are TGTGCCAGTAGTACGACAGGATATAGCAATCAGCCCCAGCATTTT. The full variable domain, completed using reference TRBV19 and TRBJ1-5, is DGGITQSPKYLFRKEGQNVTLSCEQNLNHDAMYWYRQDPGQGLRLIYYSQIVNDFQKGDIAEGYSVSREKKESFPLTVTSAQKNPTAFYLCASSTTGYSNQPQHFGDGTRLSIL.

This clonotype came up many times. The rearrangement joins TRBV7-9 to TRBJ1-2; a weak D match, TRBD1 (5 bases). The CDR3 is 13 residues long. Germline V gene data show CDR1 as SEHNR and CDR2 as FQNEAQ (reference sequence). Between the trimmed V and J ends, which lost 5 bases and 7 bases, there was a span of 14 bases. CDR3 nucleotide sequence: TGTGCCAGCAGCCTTGGAGGGGACGGTGGCTACACCTTC. Its translation: CASSLGGDGGYTF. The variable domain in full, completed from reference TRBV7-9 and TRBJ1-2, reads DTGVSQNPRHKITKRGQNVTFRCDPISEHNRLYWYRQTLGQGPEFLTYFQNEAQLEKSRLLSDRFSAERPKGSFSTLEIQRTEQGDSAMYLCASSLGGDGGYTFGSGTRLTVV.

In its sample, this clonotype was seen many times. The gene calls are TRBV7-3 and TRBJ1-1; maybe TRBD1 (5 bases). The length of the CDR3 is 14 residues. CDR1 and CDR2 (germline): SGHTA, FQGTGA. Trimming took 5 bases from V and 0 from J, leaving 10 bases between them. The CDR3 loop is CASSRDGMNTEAFF. CDR3 DNA: TGTGCCAGCAGCCGGGACGGAATGAACACTGAAGCTTTCTTT.

This clonotype was seen ten or more times. This chain joins TRBV5-1 and TRBJ1-2; 7 bases are shared with TRBD1. Germline V lookup: CDR1 SGHRS, CDR2 YFSETQ. The CDR3 consists of 15 residues. After removal of 4 bases from V and 4 bases from J, the junction contained 10 bases not matched to a gene. In DNA, the CDR3 is TGCGCCAGCAGCCCAGAACCGGGACAGCCCTATGGCTACACCTTC. This gives the protein CASSPEPGQPYGYTF.

This clonotype was recorded a few times. The chain recombines TRBV5-6 with TRBJ2-5, with TRBD2 matching over 8 bases. Germline V gives CDR1 SGHDT, CDR2 YYEEEE. V dropped 2 bases and J dropped 1; count of bases not matched to a gene: 7. CDR3 length: 16 residues. CDR3 nucleotide sequence: TGTGCCAGCAGCTTAGCGGGGGACCATTCCCAAGAGACCCAGTACTTC. Its protein is CASSLAGDHSQETQYF.

This clonotype has more than one count but fewer than ten. The rearrangement links TRBV15 to TRBJ2-7, with 8 bases fitting TRBD2. This CDR3 is 17 amino acids long. J gave up 6 bases and V 0 bases, and 13 bases lay outside the gene matches. Per germline, CDR1 LNHNV and CDR2 YYDKDF (reference sequence). DNA for the CDR3: TGTGCCACCAGCAGAGATATACCTCGGGGGGGTACGGGCGAGCAGTACTTC. Protein product: CATSRDIPRGGTGEQYF. Full variable domain (remainder filled in from reference TRBV15 and TRBJ2-7): DAMVIQNPRYQVTQFGKPVTLSCSQTLNHNVMYWYQQKSSQAPKLLFHYYDKDFNNEADTPDNFQSRRPNTSFCFLDIRSPGLGDTAMYLCATSRDIPRGGTGEQYFGPGTRLTVT.

The gene calls are TRBV4-2 and TRBJ2-3; unclear D gene. CDR3 length: 13 amino acids. The V gene's germline CDR1 is LGHNA and CDR2 YNFKEQ. V dropped 4 bases and J dropped 6 bases, with 11 bases sitting between them. In DNA, the CDR3 is TGTGCCAGCAGCCCGAACTCAGAGGATACGCAGTATTTT. This gives the protein CASSPNSEDTQYF.

The CDR3 sequence is CASSLIKARGYGYTF. The CDR3 DNA follows: TGTGCCAGCAGCCTAATCAAGGCTCGGGGCTATGGCTACACCTTC. This chain joins TRBV7-9 and TRBJ1-2; the D is unclear. The germline V and J ends were trimmed by 5 bases and 4 bases, with 17 bases remaining between them. CDR3 length: 15 amino acids. Germline assignment: CDR1 SEHNR and CDR2 FQNEAQ (reference sequence).

This clonotype was counted ten times or more. The V gene is TRBV3-1, the J gene TRBJ1-5; D gene uncertain. The length of the CDR3 is 15 residues. The V end was cut by 1 base, the J end by 5 bases, with 12 bases between. Germline CDR1 reads LGHDT; CDR2 reads YNNKEL (reference sequence). The CDR3 sequence: CASSQGAFSDQPQHF. DNA of the CDR3: TGTGCCAGCAGCCAAGGGGCATTCTCGGATCAGCCCCAGCATTTT.

For this clonotype: This clone may be a read error of a much larger clone one base away. V is TRBV10-3 and J is TRBJ2-5; the D gene could be TRBD1 or TRBD2 (5 bases each). The CDR3 loop spans 17 amino acids. The germline V gene encodes CDR1 ENHRY and CDR2 SYGVKD. This CDR3 reads CAVRAAPSTSPQETQYF. CDR3 DNA: TGTGCCGTCAGGGCCGCCCCCTCAACTAGTCCCCAAGAGACCCAGTACTTC.

This clonotype appeared a few times. The genes are TRBV12-3 or TRBV12-4 and TRBJ2-7; no clear D. The CDR3 extends over 14 amino acids. Trimming took off 3 bases at V and 0 bases at J, with 9 bases between the two ends. The CDR3 region is CASSFAAASYEQYF. DNA for the CDR3: TGTGCCAGCAGTTTCGCGGCAGCCTCCTACGAGCAGTACTTC.

This clonotype came up many times. This sequence joins TRBV2 and TRBJ1-3; D remains ambiguous. V dropped 5 bases and J dropped 0 bases, with 11 bases sitting between them. The CDR3 is 15 amino acids. Germline-derived CDR1 and CDR2 are SNHLY and FYNNEI. The CDR3, as DNA: TGTGCCAGCAGTCCCAGGTTCATCTCTGGAAACACCATATATTTT. Translation gives CASSPRFISGNTIYF.

The genes are TRBV6-6 and TRBJ1-3; possibly TRBD1 for D (6 bases). Deletions cut 0 bases from V and 4 bases from J, with 10 bases between. This CDR3 contains 15 residues. Germline assignment: CDR1 MNHNY and CDR2 SVGAGI (reference sequence). The CDR3 here is CASSYSGGAGNTIYF. DNA for the CDR3: TGTGCCAGCAGTTACTCGGGGGGGGCAGGAAACACCATATATTTT.